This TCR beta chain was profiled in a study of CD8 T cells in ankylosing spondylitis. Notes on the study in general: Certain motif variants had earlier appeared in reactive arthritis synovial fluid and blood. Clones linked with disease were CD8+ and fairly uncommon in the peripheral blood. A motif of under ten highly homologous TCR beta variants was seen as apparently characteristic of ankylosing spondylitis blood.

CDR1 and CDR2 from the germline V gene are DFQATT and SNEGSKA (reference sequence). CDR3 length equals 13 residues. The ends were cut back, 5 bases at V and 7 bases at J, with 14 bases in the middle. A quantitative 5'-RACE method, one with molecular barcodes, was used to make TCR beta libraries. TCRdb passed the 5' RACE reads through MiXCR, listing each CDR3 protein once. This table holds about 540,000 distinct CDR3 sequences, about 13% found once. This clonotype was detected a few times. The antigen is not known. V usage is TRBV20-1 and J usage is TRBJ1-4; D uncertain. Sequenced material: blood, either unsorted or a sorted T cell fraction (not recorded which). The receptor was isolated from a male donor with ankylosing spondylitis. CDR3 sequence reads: CSALAGLSEKLFF. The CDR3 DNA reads TGCAGTGCTCTGGCCGGTTTGAGTGAAAAACTGTTTTTT.